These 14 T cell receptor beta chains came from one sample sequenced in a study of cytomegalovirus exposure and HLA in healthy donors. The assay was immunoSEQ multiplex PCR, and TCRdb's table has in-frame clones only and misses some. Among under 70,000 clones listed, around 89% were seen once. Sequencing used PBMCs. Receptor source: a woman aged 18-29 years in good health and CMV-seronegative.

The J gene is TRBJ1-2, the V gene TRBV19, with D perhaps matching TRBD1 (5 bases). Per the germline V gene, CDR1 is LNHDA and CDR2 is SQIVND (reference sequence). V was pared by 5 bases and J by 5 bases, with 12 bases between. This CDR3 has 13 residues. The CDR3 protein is CASSETADYGYTF. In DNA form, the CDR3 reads TGTGCCAGTAGTGAGACAGCAGATTATGGCTACACCTTC.

CDR3 nucleotides: TGTGCCGTATCAGGGGATCGAGGCTACACCTTC. Residues: CAVSGDRGYTF. The V gene is TRBV19, the J gene TRBJ1-2; a weak D match, TRBD1 (6 bases). The CDR3 contains 11 residues. Germline V gives CDR1 LNHDA, CDR2 SQIVND (reference sequence). V lost 11 bases to trimming and J lost 8 bases, with 15 bases between them. The variable domain in full, with the rest retrieved from reference TRBV19 and TRBJ1-2, is DGGITQSPKYLFRKEGQNVTLSCEQNLNHDAMYWYRQDPGQGLRLIYYSQIVNDFQKGDIAEGYSVSREKKESFPLTVTSAQKNPTAFYLCAVSGDRGYTFGSGTRLTVV.

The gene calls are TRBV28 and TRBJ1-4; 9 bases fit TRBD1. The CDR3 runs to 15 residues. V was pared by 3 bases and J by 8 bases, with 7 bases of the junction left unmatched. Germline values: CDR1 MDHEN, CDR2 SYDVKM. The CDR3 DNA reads TGTGCCAGCAGTTTGGCGGGGACAGGGCGGGAAAAACTGTTTTTT. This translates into CASSLAGTGREKLFF.

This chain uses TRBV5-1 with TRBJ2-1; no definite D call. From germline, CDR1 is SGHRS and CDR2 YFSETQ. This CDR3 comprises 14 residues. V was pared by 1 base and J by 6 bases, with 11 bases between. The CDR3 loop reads CASSLNTLANEQFF. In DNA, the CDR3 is TGCGCCAGCAGCTTGAACACCTTGGCCAATGAGCAGTTCTTC.

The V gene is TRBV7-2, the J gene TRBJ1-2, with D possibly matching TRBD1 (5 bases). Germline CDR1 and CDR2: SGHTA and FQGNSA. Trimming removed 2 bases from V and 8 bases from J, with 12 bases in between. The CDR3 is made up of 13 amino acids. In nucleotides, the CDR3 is TGTGCCAGCAGCTTAAGGGGCTTAGGGGGCTACACCTTC. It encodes CASSLRGLGGYTF.

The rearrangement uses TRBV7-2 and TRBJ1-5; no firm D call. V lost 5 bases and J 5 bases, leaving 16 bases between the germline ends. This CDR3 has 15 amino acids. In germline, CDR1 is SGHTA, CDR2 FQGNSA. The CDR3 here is CASSPSLAGYQPQHF. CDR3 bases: TGTGCCAGCAGCCCGTCCCTAGCCGGTTATCAGCCCCAGCATTTT.

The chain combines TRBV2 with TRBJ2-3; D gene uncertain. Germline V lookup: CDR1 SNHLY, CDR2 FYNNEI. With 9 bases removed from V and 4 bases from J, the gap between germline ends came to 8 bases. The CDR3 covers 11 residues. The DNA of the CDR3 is TGTGCCAGTTCTACGGCAGATACGCAGTATTTT. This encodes CASSTADTQYF.

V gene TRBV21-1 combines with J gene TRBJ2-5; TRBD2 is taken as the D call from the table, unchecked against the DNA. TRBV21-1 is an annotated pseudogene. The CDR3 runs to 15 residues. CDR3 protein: CASSKLTSGRETQYF. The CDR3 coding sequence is TGTGCCAGCAGCAAGCTGACTAGCGGGAGAGAGACCCAGTACTTC.

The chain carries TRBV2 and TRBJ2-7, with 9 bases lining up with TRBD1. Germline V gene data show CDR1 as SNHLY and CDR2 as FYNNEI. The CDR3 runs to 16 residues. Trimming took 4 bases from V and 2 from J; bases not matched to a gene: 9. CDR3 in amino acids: CASSALPGQGPYEQYF. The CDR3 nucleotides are TGTGCCAGCAGTGCCCTACCGGGACAGGGCCCCTACGAGCAGTACTTC.

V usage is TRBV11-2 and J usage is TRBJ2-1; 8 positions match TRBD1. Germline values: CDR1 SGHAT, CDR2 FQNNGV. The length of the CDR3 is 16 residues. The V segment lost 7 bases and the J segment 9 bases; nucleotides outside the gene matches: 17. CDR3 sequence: CASTKRGGQGATEQFF. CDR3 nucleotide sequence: TGTGCCAGCACCAAACGAGGTGGGCAGGGGGCCACTGAGCAGTTCTTC.

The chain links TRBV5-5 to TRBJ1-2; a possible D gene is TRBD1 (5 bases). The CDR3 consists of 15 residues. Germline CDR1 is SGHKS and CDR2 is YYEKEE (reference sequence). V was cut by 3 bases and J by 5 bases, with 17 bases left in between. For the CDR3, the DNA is TGTGCCAGCAGCTCCTCCGCTGTAGGGGATTATGGCTACACCTTC. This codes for CASSSSAVGDYGYTF.

The CDR3 is CASSLGERAAFFYEQYF. For the CDR3, the DNA is TGTGCCAGCAGCTTAGGTGAGCGGGCCGCATTTTTTTACGAGCAGTACTTC. The V gene is TRBV7-2, the J gene TRBJ2-7, with D possibly matching TRBD2 (6 bases). CDR3 size: 17 residues. The V end lost 1 base, the J end lost 4 bases, and 20 bases lay between the germline ends. Germline CDR1 SGHTA, CDR2 FQGNSA.

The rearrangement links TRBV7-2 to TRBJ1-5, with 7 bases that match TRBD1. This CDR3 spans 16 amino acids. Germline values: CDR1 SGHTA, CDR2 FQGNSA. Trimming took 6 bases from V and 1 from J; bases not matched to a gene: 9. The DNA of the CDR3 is TGTGCCAGCAGTCGGAAAGACAGGGAGAGCAATCAGCCCCAGCATTTT. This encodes CASSRKDRESNQPQHF.

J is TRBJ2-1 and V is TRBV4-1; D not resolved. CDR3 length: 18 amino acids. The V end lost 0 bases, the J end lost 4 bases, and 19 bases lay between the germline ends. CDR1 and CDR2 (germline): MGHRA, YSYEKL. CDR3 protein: CASSQDLVFFAGYNEQFF. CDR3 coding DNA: TGCGCCAGCAGCCAAGATTTGGTCTTTTTCGCAGGATACAATGAGCAGTTCTTC.